This entry lists 21 T cell receptor beta chains sequenced from one sample in a study of cytomegalovirus exposure and HLA in healthy donors. Method: immunoSEQ multiplex PCR; TCRdb's copy keeps in-frame clones and lacks some. The top ten clones hold approximately 0.86% of a sample with hundreds of thousands of clones, 70% to 90% of them seen once. Sequenced material: PBMCs. The receptors here all came from a young woman in good health and CMV-seronegative.

This chain joins TRBV28 and TRBJ2-7; 10 nucleotides agree with TRBD2. Unmatched junction bases numbered 11, after V lost 8 bases and J lost 7 bases. Per germline, CDR1 MDHEN and CDR2 SYDVKM. The CDR3 totals 14 residues. CDR3 bases: TGTGCCAGCGGTGAGCGGGGGGGTCAATTGGAGCAGTACTTC. It specifies CASGERGGQLEQYF.

This sequence joins TRBV18 and TRBJ2-7; 10 bases map to TRBD1. The germline gives CDR1 KGHSH, CDR2 LQKENI. The CDR3 is 15 amino acids. V lost 6 bases, J lost 0 bases, and 5 bases stayed unmatched. The CDR3 loop is CASSPDRGHSYEQYF. In DNA, the CDR3 is TGTGCCAGCTCGCCAGACAGGGGGCACTCCTACGAGCAGTACTTC.

The chain carries TRBV5-1 and TRBJ2-6; a possible D gene is TRBD2 (6 bases). This CDR3 is built from 16 residues. Germline V gene sequence: CDR1 SGHRS, CDR2 YFSETQ. V was shortened by 0 bases and J by 1 base, with 8 bases between the two germline ends. CDR3 residues: CASSLGGVSGANVLTF. The CDR3 coding sequence is TGCGCCAGCAGCTTGGGCGGGGTATCTGGGGCCAACGTCCTGACTTTC. Filled out from reference TRBV5-1 and TRBJ2-6, the complete variable domain reads KAGVTQTPRYLIKTRGQQVTLSCSPISGHRSVSWYQQTPGQGLQFLFEYFSETQRNKGNFPGRFSGRQFSNSRSEMNVSTLELGDSALYLCASSLGGVSGANVLTFGAGSRLTVL.

The V and J genes are TRBV18 and TRBJ1-4; D is undetermined. This CDR3 spans 14 amino acids. Deletions cut 3 bases from V and 7 bases from J, with 12 bases between. Germline CDR1 reads KGHSH; CDR2 reads LQKENI. CDR3 residues: CASSPAGMGEKLFF. In DNA form, the CDR3 reads TGTGCCAGCTCACCTGCGGGAATGGGTGAAAAACTGTTTTTT.

The chain combines TRBV14 with TRBJ2-1, with a possible D match to TRBD2 (5 bases). V lost 4 bases to trimming and J lost 0 bases, with 10 bases between them. CDR3 length: 15 amino acids. Germline-derived CDR1 and CDR2 are SGHDN and FVKESK. CDR3 residues: CASSREKSSYNEQFF. DNA for the CDR3: TGTGCCAGCAGCCGGGAGAAGAGCTCCTACAATGAGCAGTTCTTC.

V gene TRBV6-4 combines with J gene TRBJ2-7, with D possibly being TRBD2 (5 bases). In germline, CDR1 is MRHNA, CDR2 SNTAGT. V was trimmed by 6 bases and J by 3 bases, leaving 33 bases between them. This CDR3 is built from 20 residues. CDR3: CASRPLFVKGRASEIYEQYF. The CDR3 nucleotides are TGTGCCAGCAGGCCCCTTTTCGTGAAAGGGCGGGCCAGTGAGATCTACGAGCAGTACTTC.

The J gene is TRBJ2-1, the V gene TRBV10-1; 10 bases are shared with TRBD2. V lost 0 bases, J lost 9 bases, and 5 bases stayed unmatched. CDR1 is WNHNN, CDR2 SYGVQD, per germline (reference sequence). The CDR3 covers 15 residues. The DNA of the CDR3 is TGCGCCAGCAGTGAGTCCCTAGCGGGAGCAGGTGAGCAGTTCTTC. Translated: CASSESLAGAGEQFF.

This clone has only a few counts. The chain employs TRBV7-9 and TRBJ2-2; D is ambiguous. Looked up from germline, CDR1 is SEHNR and CDR2 is FQNEAQ (reference sequence). V lost 5 bases, J lost 0 bases, and 4 bases lay in between. The CDR3 spans 13 residues. The CDR3 spells CASSPSNTGELFF. CDR3 nucleotides: TGTGCCAGCAGCCCTTCGAACACCGGGGAGCTGTTTTTT.

V is TRBV14 and J is TRBJ2-1; 9 bases align to TRBD2. The germline V gene encodes CDR1 SGHDN and CDR2 FVKESK. The ends lost 1 base at V and 3 bases at J; junction bases unmatched: 4. CDR3 size: 16 residues. CDR3 DNA sequence: TGTGCCAGCAGCCAAGGACTAGCGGCCTACTACAATGAGCAGTTCTTC. This encodes CASSQGLAAYYNEQFF.

V and J are TRBV2 and TRBJ2-7, with D maybe TRBD2 (6 bases). The CDR3 covers 13 residues. V shed 4 bases and J shed 1 base, with 8 bases lying between them. Germline V lookup: CDR1 SNHLY, CDR2 FYNNEI. The CDR3 protein is CASSGRESYEQYF. The CDR3, as DNA: TGTGCCAGCAGTGGGCGGGAATCCTACGAGCAGTACTTC.

The rearrangement links TRBV27 to TRBJ1-1, with D possibly being TRBD1 (5 bases). Between the trimmed V and J ends, which lost 3 bases and 1 base, there was a span of 9 bases. Germline CDR1 is MNHEY and CDR2 is SMNVEV (reference sequence). This CDR3 spans 14 amino acids. The CDR3 loop reads CASSFRGQNTEAFF. The CDR3 coding sequence is TGTGCCAGCAGTTTCCGCGGACAGAACACTGAAGCTTTCTTT.

This sequence joins TRBV27 and TRBJ1-5; 8 bases match TRBD1. This CDR3 is 17 amino acids long. V was pared by 1 base and J by 0 bases, with 5 bases of the junction left unmatched. Per the germline V gene, CDR1 is MNHEY and CDR2 is SMNVEV (reference sequence). The CDR3 protein is CASSLWGTGDSNQPQHF. DNA for the CDR3: TGTGCCAGCAGTTTATGGGGGACAGGAGATAGCAATCAGCCCCAGCATTTT.

The chain carries TRBV30 and TRBJ2-5; the D gene is possibly TRBD1 (6 bases). Trimming removed 5 bases at V and 1 base at J, with 11 bases between. This CDR3 region has 13 residues. The germline CDR1 and CDR2 sequences are GTSNPN and SVGIG (reference sequence). The CDR3 sequence: CAWSRGPQETQYF. DNA of the CDR3: TGTGCCTGGTCCAGGGGTCCCCAAGAGACCCAGTACTTC.

J is TRBJ1-6 and V is TRBV7-3, with a weak D call TRBD1 (5 bases). The CDR3 contains 16 residues. Between the trimmed V and J ends, which lost 2 bases and 5 bases, there was a span of 13 bases. CDR1 is SGHTA and CDR2 is FQGTGA in the germline V gene. CDR3 amino acids: CASSLFSPTDNSPLHF. The CDR3 DNA follows: TGTGCCAGCAGCTTATTCTCCCCGACAGATAATTCACCCCTCCACTTT. Using reference TRBV7-3 and TRBJ1-6 for the parts outside the CDR3, the full variable domain is GAGVSQTPSNKVTEKGKYVELRCDPISGHTALYWYRQSLGQGPEFLIYFQGTGAADDSGLPNDRFFAVRPEGSVSTLKIQRTERGDSAVYLCASSLFSPTDNSPLHFGNGTRLTVT.

The chain links TRBV21-1 to TRBJ1-5; the D call TRBD1 from the table was never checked on the DNA. TRBV21-1 is a pseudogene. The CDR3 has 16 amino acids. CDR3 sequence: CASSNGDRGREHPQHF. The CDR3 DNA sequence: TGTGCCAGCAGCAACGGCGACAGGGGGCGCGAGCATCCCCAGCATTTT.

The chain has TRBV18 and TRBJ2-7, with a tentative D call TRBD1 (6 bases). The CDR3 covers 15 residues. V gave up 0 bases and J gave up 4 bases, with 13 bases separating them. Germline V gene data show CDR1 as KGHSH and CDR2 as LQKENI. CDR3 amino acids: CASSPPTGEEYEQYF. For the CDR3, the DNA is TGTGCCAGCTCACCACCGACAGGCGAAGAGTACGAGCAGTACTTC.

The genes are TRBV9 and TRBJ2-1; TRBD1 agrees at 7 bases. Germline CDR1 reads SGDLS; CDR2 reads YYNGEE. The CDR3 loop spans 16 amino acids. V lost 3 bases and J lost 0; bases outside the gene matches: 6. For the CDR3, the DNA is TGTGCCAGCAGCGCTCTCTGGGACAGCTCCTACAATGAGCAGTTCTTC. Amino acids: CASSALWDSSYNEQFF.

CDR3 protein: CASSPEGQAIYEQYF. The DNA for the CDR3 is TGTGCCAGCAGCCCGGAGGGACAGGCCATCTACGAGCAGTACTTC. The V call is TRBV5-4, the J call TRBJ2-7, with 8 bases matching TRBD1. With 4 bases clipped from V and 3 bases from J, the junction kept 9 bases outside the gene matches. CDR1 and CDR2 from the germline V gene are SGHNT and YYREEE (reference sequence). CDR3 size: 15 residues.

CDR3 nucleotide sequence: TGCGCCAGCAGCTTGAGATTACAGTACTACGAGCAGTACTTC. Protein product: CASSLRLQYYEQYF. The chain uses TRBV5-1 and TRBJ2-7; D gene ambiguous. Germline V lookup: CDR1 SGHRS, CDR2 YFSETQ. CDR3 size: 14 residues. V was trimmed by 1 base and J by 3 bases, leaving 11 bases between them.

The chain is built from TRBV10-2 and TRBJ2-7, with 9 bases identical to TRBD1. The V segment lost 5 bases and the J segment 5 bases; nucleotides outside the gene matches: 4. The CDR3 extends over 13 amino acids. Germline lookup yields CDR1 WSHSY and CDR2 SAAADI. CDR3 sequence reads: CASSRTGVDEQYF. The CDR3 DNA sequence: TGCGCCAGCAGTAGGACAGGGGTCGACGAGCAGTACTTC.

J is TRBJ2-7 and V is TRBV7-2, with TRBD2 matching 7 bases. The CDR3 is 15 residues long. Germline-derived CDR1 and CDR2 are SGHTA and FQGNSA. Trimming at V came to 2 bases and at J to 2 bases, leaving 6 bases not matched to a gene. CDR3 in DNA: TGTGCCAGCAGCTTATTTACGGGAGGACCCTACGAGCAGTACTTC. It translates to CASSLFTGGPYEQYF.